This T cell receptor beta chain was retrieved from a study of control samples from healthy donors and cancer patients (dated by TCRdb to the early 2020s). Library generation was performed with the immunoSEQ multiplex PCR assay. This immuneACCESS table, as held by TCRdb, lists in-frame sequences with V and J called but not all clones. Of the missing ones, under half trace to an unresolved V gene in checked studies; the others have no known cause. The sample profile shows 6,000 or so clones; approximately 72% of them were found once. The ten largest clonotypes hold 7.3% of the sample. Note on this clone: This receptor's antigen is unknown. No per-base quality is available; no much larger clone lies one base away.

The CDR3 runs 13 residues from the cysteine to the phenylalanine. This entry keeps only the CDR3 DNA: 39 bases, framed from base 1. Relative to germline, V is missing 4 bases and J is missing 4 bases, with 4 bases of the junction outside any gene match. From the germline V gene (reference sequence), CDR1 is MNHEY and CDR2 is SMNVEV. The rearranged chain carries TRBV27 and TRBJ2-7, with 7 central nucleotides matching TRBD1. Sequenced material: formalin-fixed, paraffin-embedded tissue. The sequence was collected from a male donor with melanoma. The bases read TGTGCCAGCAGTTGGGACAGAGGATACGAGCAGTACTTC. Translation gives CASSWDRGYEQYF.